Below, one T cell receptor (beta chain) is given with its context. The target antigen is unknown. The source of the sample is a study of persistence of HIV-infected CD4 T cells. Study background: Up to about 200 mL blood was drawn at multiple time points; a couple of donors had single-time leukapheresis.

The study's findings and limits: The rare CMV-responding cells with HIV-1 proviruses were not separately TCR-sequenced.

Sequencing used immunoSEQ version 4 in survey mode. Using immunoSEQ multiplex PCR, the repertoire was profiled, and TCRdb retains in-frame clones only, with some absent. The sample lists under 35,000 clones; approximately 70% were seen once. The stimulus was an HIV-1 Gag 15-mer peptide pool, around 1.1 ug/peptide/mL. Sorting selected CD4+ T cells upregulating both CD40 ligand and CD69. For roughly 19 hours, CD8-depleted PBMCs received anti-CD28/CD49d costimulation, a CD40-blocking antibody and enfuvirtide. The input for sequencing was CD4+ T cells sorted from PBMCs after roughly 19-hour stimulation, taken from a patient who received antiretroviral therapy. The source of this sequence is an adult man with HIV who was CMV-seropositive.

The CDR3 bases are TGCGCCAGCAGCCAGGTCTGGAGTGAAGCTTTCTTT. This encodes CASSQVWSEAFF. V usage is TRBV4-1 and J usage is TRBJ1-1, with D unresolved. Germline V gene data show CDR1 as MGHRA and CDR2 as YSYEKL. The CDR3 extends over 12 amino acids. V lost 3 bases and J lost 7, with 9 bases in between.